One sample yielded the 21 T cell receptor beta chains listed below, sequenced in a study of identifying expanded T cells in peripheral blood. Repertoires were generated with immunoSEQ multiplex PCR, while TCRdb's copy carries only in-frame clones and drops some. The table lists 85,000 to 120,000 clones, approximately 88% of them singletons. The sequenced sample consisted of blood. The receptors originated from a person aged 18 to 75 in good health.

This sequence joins TRBV19 and TRBJ2-5, with D possibly matching TRBD1 (6 bases). The CDR3 spans 16 residues. Germline lookup yields CDR1 LNHDA and CDR2 SQIVND (reference sequence). The germline V and J ends were trimmed by 5 bases and 0 bases, with 16 bases remaining between them. For the CDR3, the DNA is TGTGCCAGTAGTGCGGAAACCCGGGACAACCAAGAGACCCAGTACTTC. It is translated as CASSAETRDNQETQYF. The full variable domain, with the rest looked up from reference TRBV19 and TRBJ2-5, is DGGITQSPKYLFRKEGQNVTLSCEQNLNHDAMYWYRQDPGQGLRLIYYSQIVNDFQKGDIAEGYSVSREKKESFPLTVTSAQKNPTAFYLCASSAETRDNQETQYFGPGTRLLVL.

This chain joins TRBV7-3 and TRBJ2-5; D not resolved. Germline CDR1 reads SGHTA; CDR2 reads FQGTGA. This CDR3 is 15 amino acids long. Trimming removed 0 bases from V and 5 bases from J, with 13 bases in between. CDR3 in DNA: TGTGCCAGCAGCTTAACGGGTCAATCCTGGGAGACCCAGTACTTC. The encoded protein is CASSLTGQSWETQYF.

The genes are TRBV15 and TRBJ1-1; 8 bases agree with TRBD1. The CDR3 has 16 amino acids. Germline CDR1 and CDR2: LNHNV and YYDKDF (reference sequence). V gave up 1 base and J gave up 3 bases; unmatched junction bases: 7. This CDR3 is CATSRGRQGLHTEAFF. CDR3 coding DNA: TGTGCCACCAGCAGAGGACGACAGGGGTTGCACACTGAAGCTTTCTTT.

V and J are TRBV7-3 and TRBJ2-3, with 11 bases identical to TRBD2. In germline, CDR1 is SGHTA, CDR2 FQGTGA. J was trimmed by 5 bases and V by 4 bases; bases with no gene match: 11. This CDR3 is built from 17 residues. CDR3 in amino acids: CASSYGSGTSGGDTQYF. CDR3 in DNA: TGTGCCAGCAGCTACGGTTCCGGAACTAGCGGGGGAGATACGCAGTATTTT.

V is TRBV10-1 and J is TRBJ1-1; the D is unclear. V was shortened by 2 bases and J by 7 bases, with 11 bases between the two germline ends. The germline gives CDR1 WNHNN, CDR2 SYGVQD (reference sequence). The CDR3 runs to 13 residues. CDR3 loop: CASSEAEGGEAFF. As DNA, the CDR3 is TGCGCCAGCAGTGAGGCTGAGGGCGGTGAAGCTTTCTTT.

The chain carries TRBV5-4 and TRBJ1-2, with D possibly matching TRBD1 (6 bases). Trimming removed 0 bases from V and 4 bases from J, with 13 bases in between. The CDR3 extends over 15 amino acids. Germline CDR1 is SGHNT and CDR2 is YYREEE (reference sequence). CDR3 protein: CASSLDRAVSYGYTF. The CDR3 coding sequence is TGTGCCAGCAGCTTGGACAGGGCGGTTAGCTATGGCTACACCTTC.

The rearrangement joins TRBV5-1 to TRBJ1-4, with D unresolved. CDR1 SGHRS and CDR2 YFSETQ come from the germline V gene. V lost 0 bases to trimming and J lost 3 bases, with 6 bases between them. The CDR3 extends over 14 amino acids. The CDR3: CASSLEYSNEKLFF. The DNA of the CDR3 is TGCGCCAGCAGCTTGGAGTATTCTAATGAAAAACTGTTTTTT.

This chain connects TRBV10-3 to TRBJ2-2; no clear D gene. Trimming stripped 6 bases from V and 6 bases from J, with 11 bases between. The CDR3 runs to 13 residues. Germline values: CDR1 ENHRY, CDR2 SYGVKD. The CDR3 sequence is CAIRGLAAGELFF. Here the CDR3 DNA reads TGTGCCATCAGGGGCCTGGCCGCCGGGGAGCTGTTTTTT.

This sequence joins TRBV19 and TRBJ2-7; 7 bases agree with TRBD1. Germline CDR1 reads LNHDA; CDR2 reads SQIVND (reference sequence). This CDR3 has 15 residues. The ends lost 5 bases at V and 2 bases at J; junction bases unmatched: 9. CDR3 region: CASSGLGGQTYEQYF. CDR3 sequence (DNA): TGTGCCAGTAGTGGGCTTGGGGGACAGACCTACGAGCAGTACTTC.

The chain carries TRBV15 and TRBJ1-5, with no clear D. The CDR3 runs 17 residues. The germline gives CDR1 LNHNV, CDR2 YYDKDF (reference sequence). Trimming left V 6 bases short and J 0 bases short, with 18 bases between. The CDR3 spells CATREHRSQYSNQPQHF. CDR3 nucleotide sequence: TGTGCCACCAGGGAACATAGAAGCCAATATAGCAATCAGCCCCAGCATTTT.

This clone appeared a few times. The chain employs TRBV7-9 and TRBJ1-5; no clear D gene. V was shortened by 6 bases and J by 3 bases, with 15 bases between the two germline ends. Looked up from germline, CDR1 is SEHNR and CDR2 is FQNEAQ (reference sequence). The CDR3 sequence is 15 residues long. CDR3 in amino acids: CASSPGSSLNQPQHF. CDR3 DNA: TGTGCCAGCAGTCCCGGGTCTAGCCTCAATCAGCCCCAGCATTTT.

This chain connects TRBV21-1 to TRBJ2-7; the table's D call, TRBD1, was not checked against the DNA. TRBV21-1 is a listed pseudogene. CDR3 length: 13 amino acids. The CDR3 is CASSTDLPRGMYF. For the CDR3, the DNA is TGTGCCAGCAGCACAGACCTACCCAGGGGTATGTACTTC.

V is TRBV7-3 and J is TRBJ2-3; no reliable D call. CDR3 size: 15 residues. Looked up from germline, CDR1 is SGHTA and CDR2 is FQGTGA. Trimming pared 1 base from V and 3 bases from J, leaving 11 bases between. The CDR3: CASSLRSLGTDTQYF. Here the CDR3 DNA reads TGTGCCAGCAGCTTAAGGTCTCTGGGAACAGATACGCAGTATTTT.

The V and J genes are TRBV5-1 and TRBJ1-3, with D unclear. The CDR3 is 11 amino acids. The germline V and J ends were trimmed by 2 bases and 8 bases, with 5 bases remaining between them. Looked up from germline, CDR1 is SGHRS and CDR2 is YFSETQ. CDR3 amino acids: CASSFGDTIYF. The DNA of the CDR3 is TGCGCCAGCAGCTTCGGGGACACCATATATTTT.

The chain employs TRBV19 and TRBJ2-4; D remains ambiguous. The CDR3 extends over 15 amino acids. Looked up from germline, CDR1 is LNHDA and CDR2 is SQIVND (reference sequence). V shed 0 bases and J shed 9 bases, with 15 bases lying between them. CDR3 loop: CASSIDGSAGSIQYF. The CDR3 nucleotides are TGTGCCAGTAGTATAGATGGTTCGGCAGGCAGCATTCAGTACTTC. The full variable domain, rest sourced from reference TRBV19 and TRBJ2-4, is DGGITQSPKYLFRKEGQNVTLSCEQNLNHDAMYWYRQDPGQGLRLIYYSQIVNDFQKGDIAEGYSVSREKKESFPLTVTSAQKNPTAFYLCASSIDGSAGSIQYFGAGTRLSVL.

This clone occurred a few times. The genes are TRBV11-2 and TRBJ2-7, with D possibly TRBD1 on 6 matching bases. CDR1 and CDR2 (germline): SGHAT, FQNNGV. The CDR3 covers 13 residues. V was clipped by 7 bases and J by 3 bases, with 13 bases between them. The CDR3: CASNKQGNYEQYF. CDR3 coding DNA: TGTGCCAGCAATAAACAGGGTAACTACGAGCAGTACTTC. The full variable domain, completed using reference TRBV11-2 and TRBJ2-7, is EAGVAQSPRYKIIEKRQSVAFWCNPISGHATLYWYQQILGQGPKLLIQFQNNGVVDDSQLPKDRFSAERLKGVDSTLKIQPAKLEDSAVYLCASNKQGNYEQYFGPGTRLTVT.

The chain carries TRBV7-2 and TRBJ1-4; the match to TRBD1 covers 9 bases. CDR3 length: 16 amino acids. Trimming cost V 2 bases and J 2 bases; bases outside gene matches: 3. Germline V gene lookup returns CDR1 SGHTA and CDR2 FQGNSA. CDR3 residues: CASSLIGQGTNEKLFF. The CDR3 DNA sequence: TGTGCCAGCAGCTTAATTGGACAGGGGACTAATGAAAAACTGTTTTTT.

This clone was counted between two and nine times. This sequence joins TRBV20-1 and TRBJ1-1; 8 bases line up with TRBD1. The CDR3 extends over 11 amino acids. V gave up 4 bases and J gave up 11 bases; unmatched junction bases: 6. CDR1 and CDR2 from the germline V gene are DFQATT and SNEGSKA (reference sequence). The CDR3 reads CSATQGGNAFF. The CDR3 DNA reads TGCAGTGCTACACAGGGGGGGAACGCTTTCTTT.

J is TRBJ2-5 and V is TRBV18; TRBD1 is a possible D gene (5 bases). The CDR3 covers 13 residues. The germline V gene has CDR1 KGHSH and CDR2 LQKENI. Trimming removed 6 bases from V and 1 base from J, with 9 bases in between. The DNA for the CDR3 is TGTGCCAGCTCCAAGGGGTTCCAAGAGACCCAGTACTTC. Protein: CASSKGFQETQYF.

The V and J genes are TRBV6-1 and TRBJ1-2, with 7 nucleotides matching TRBD1. Germline trimming cut 6 bases from V and 5 bases from J; bases unmatched to any gene: 9. The CDR3 spans 14 residues. Germline CDR1 and CDR2: MNHNS and SASEGT. The CDR3 sequence: CASSYDRESYGYTF. Written as DNA, the CDR3 is TGTGCCAGCAGCTATGACAGGGAGTCGTATGGCTACACCTTC.

The chain has TRBV20-1 and TRBJ2-5; weak D call: TRBD1 (6 bases). V dropped 6 bases and J dropped 5 bases, with 10 bases sitting between them. CDR1 is DFQATT and CDR2 is SNEGSKA in the germline V gene (reference sequence). This CDR3 is 11 amino acids long. The CDR3 here is CSARGGETQYF. The CDR3, as DNA: TGCAGTGCCAGGGGTGGCGAGACCCAGTACTTC.